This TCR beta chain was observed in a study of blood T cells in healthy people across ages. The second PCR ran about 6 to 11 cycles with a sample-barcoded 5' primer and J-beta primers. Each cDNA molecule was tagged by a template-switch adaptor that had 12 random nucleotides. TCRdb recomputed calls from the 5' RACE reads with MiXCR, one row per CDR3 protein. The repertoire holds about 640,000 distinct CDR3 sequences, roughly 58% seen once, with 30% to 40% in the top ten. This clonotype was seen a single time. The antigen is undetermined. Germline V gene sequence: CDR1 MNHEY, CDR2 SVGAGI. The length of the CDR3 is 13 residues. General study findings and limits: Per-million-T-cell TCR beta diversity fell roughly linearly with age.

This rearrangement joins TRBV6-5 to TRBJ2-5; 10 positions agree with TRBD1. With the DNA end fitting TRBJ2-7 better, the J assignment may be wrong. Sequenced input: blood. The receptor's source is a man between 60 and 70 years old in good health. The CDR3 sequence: CASRRGQGDEQYF. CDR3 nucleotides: TGTGCCAGCAGGAGAGGACAGGGGGACGAGCAGTACTTC.